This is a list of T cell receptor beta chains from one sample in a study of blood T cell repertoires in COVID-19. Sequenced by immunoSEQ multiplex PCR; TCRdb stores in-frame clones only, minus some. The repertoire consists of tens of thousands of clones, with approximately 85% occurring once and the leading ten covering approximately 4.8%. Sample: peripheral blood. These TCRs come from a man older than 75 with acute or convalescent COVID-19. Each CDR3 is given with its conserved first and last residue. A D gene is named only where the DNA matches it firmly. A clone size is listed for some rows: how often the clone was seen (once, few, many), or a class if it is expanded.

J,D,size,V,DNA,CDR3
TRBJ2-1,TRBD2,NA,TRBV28,TGTGCCAGCAGTTTAGCCTGGGTGAGCGGGGGGACCTACAATGAGCAGTTCTTC,CASSLAWVSGGTYNEQFF
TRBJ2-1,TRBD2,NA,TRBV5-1,TGCGCCAGCAGCTCACTTCACCTAGCGGCCAGCTACAATGAGCAGTTCTTC,CASSSLHLAASYNEQFF
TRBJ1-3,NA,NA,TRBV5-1,TGCGCCAGCAGCTTGGACAGCTCTGGAAACACCATATATTTT,CASSLDSSGNTIYF
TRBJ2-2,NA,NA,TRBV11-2,TGTGCCAGCAGCTATTCGGCTGGACAGTCCACCGGGGAGCTGTTTTTT,CASSYSAGQSTGELFF
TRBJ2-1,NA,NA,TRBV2,TGTGCCAGCAGCCTTAGCCGACAGAACAATGAGCAGTTCTTC,CASSLSRQNNEQFF
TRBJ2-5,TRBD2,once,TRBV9,TGTGCCAGCAGCCCTCGGGAGGGCCTTGAGACCCAGTACTTC,CASSPREGLETQYF
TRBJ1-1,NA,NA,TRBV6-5,TGTGCCAGCTGGAACAGGAACACTGAAGCTTTCTTT,CASWNRNTEAFF
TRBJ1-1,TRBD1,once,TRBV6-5,TGTGCCAGTACGCAGACAGGGATCAACACTGAAGCTTTCTTT,CASTQTGINTEAFF
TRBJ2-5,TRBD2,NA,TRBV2,TGTGCCAGCAGTGAAGGCGGGGGGCCCTCTCGGTACTTC,CASSEGGGPSRYF
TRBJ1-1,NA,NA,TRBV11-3,TGTGCCAGCAGCTTTTCGTTCCAGGAAGCTTTCTTT,CASSFSFQEAFF
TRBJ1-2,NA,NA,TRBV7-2,TGTGCCAGCAGCTTAACAGGGCAGTATGGCTACACCTTC,CASSLTGQYGYTF
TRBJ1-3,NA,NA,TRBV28,TGTGCCAGCAGTTTCCTGGCCATCTCTGGAAACACCATATATTTT,CASSFLAISGNTIYF
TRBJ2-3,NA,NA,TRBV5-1,TGCGCCAGCAGCCGACAGCCGAACACAGATACGCAGTATTTT,CASSRQPNTDTQYF
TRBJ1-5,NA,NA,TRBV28,TGTGCCAGCAGTCTGCAGAAGTATAGCAATCAGCCCCAGCATTTT,CASSLQKYSNQPQHF
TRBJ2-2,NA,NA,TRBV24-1,TGTGCCACCAGTGATTCAACAGTGGCGAACACCGGGGAGCTGTTTTTT,CATSDSTVANTGELFF
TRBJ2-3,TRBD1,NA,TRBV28,TGTGCCAGCAGTTTCGCGACAGGGTCGTATACGCAGTATTTT,CASSFATGSYTQYF